Each of the 29 T cell receptor beta chains below was sequenced from the same sample in a study of T cell responses to AZD1222 COVID-19 vaccine. Some clones are missing from TCRdb's copy, which holds only in-frame ones; the method was immunoSEQ multiplex PCR. The profile shows 100,000 or so clones, 89% of them singletons. The specimen comprised peripheral blood, sampled 28 days after the second AZD1222 dose. The source is an adult who received the AZD1222 COVID-19 vaccine.

The chain couples TRBV7-9 to TRBJ2-7; no clear D. V shed 4 bases and J shed 1 base, with 8 bases lying between them. The germline CDR1 and CDR2 sequences are SEHNR and FQNEAQ (reference sequence). This CDR3 is built from 13 residues. CDR3 nucleotide sequence: TGTGCCAGCAGCTCCCAACGATCCTACGAGCAGTACTTC. It codes for CASSSQRSYEQYF.

The chain recombines TRBV19 with TRBJ1-4; the D is unclear. The CDR3 has 14 amino acids. With 5 bases removed from V and 6 bases from J, the gap between germline ends came to 13 bases. Germline CDR1 LNHDA, CDR2 SQIVND (reference sequence). CDR3 nucleotide sequence: TGTGCCAGTAGTCGAAACAGAAACTATGAAAAACTGTTTTTT. It is translated as CASSRNRNYEKLFF. The entire variable domain, with the rest obtained from reference TRBV19 and TRBJ1-4, is as follows: DGGITQSPKYLFRKEGQNVTLSCEQNLNHDAMYWYRQDPGQGLRLIYYSQIVNDFQKGDIAEGYSVSREKKESFPLTVTSAQKNPTAFYLCASSRNRNYEKLFFGSGTQLSVL.

This chain connects TRBV18 to TRBJ1-2; no clear D gene. The CDR3 sequence is 12 residues long. The V end was cut by 6 bases, the J end by 2 bases, with 7 bases between. Looked up from germline, CDR1 is KGHSH and CDR2 is LQKENI. This chain's CDR3 is CASSDWNYGYTF. The CDR3 coding sequence is TGTGCCAGCTCGGACTGGAACTATGGCTACACCTTC.

A single count supports this clone. The CDR3 DNA reads TGTGCCAGCAGCCTCGGGACAGGCCTCTATGGCTACACCTTC. This translates into CASSLGTGLYGYTF. V is TRBV7-9 and J is TRBJ1-2; 8 bases are shared with TRBD1. Germline V gene sequence: CDR1 SEHNR, CDR2 FQNEAQ (reference sequence). The CDR3 runs 14 residues. The J segment lost 4 bases and the V segment lost 5 bases, leaving 6 bases of the junction unmatched.

The rearrangement joins TRBV27 to TRBJ2-1; D remains unclear. Germline V gene lookup returns CDR1 MNHEY and CDR2 SMNVEV (reference sequence). This CDR3 comprises 13 residues. V was shortened by 4 bases and J by 5 bases, with 9 bases between the two germline ends. CDR3 DNA: TGTGCCAGCAGTTACCCCGGCAACAATGAGCAGTTCTTC. This gives the protein CASSYPGNNEQFF.

As concerns this clone: This sample includes further DNA sequences coding for the same CDR3. V gene TRBV28 combines with J gene TRBJ1-2; D gene ambiguous. CDR3 length: 11 residues. CDR1 and CDR2 from the germline V gene are MDHEN and SYDVKM. V was clipped by 5 bases and J by 8 bases, with 9 bases between them. In DNA, the CDR3 is TGTGCCAGCAGTCTGGAAAGGGGCTACACCTTC. As protein: CASSLERGYTF.

The gene calls are TRBV9 and TRBJ1-2, with 7 bases aligning to TRBD1. In germline, CDR1 is SGDLS, CDR2 YYNGEE. V shed 3 bases and J 8 bases; nucleotides not matched to a gene: 10. This CDR3 region has 14 residues. DNA for the CDR3: TGTGCCAGCAGCGAGGGAACAGGGGAGAGCGGCTACACCTTC. Amino acid sequence: CASSEGTGESGYTF.

The chain carries TRBV7-2 and TRBJ2-1; 8 nucleotides match TRBD2. The V gene's germline CDR1 is SGHTA and CDR2 FQGNSA. The V gene end was trimmed by 3 bases and the J gene end by 8 bases; junction bases not matched to a gene: 15. CDR3 length equals 17 residues. DNA of the CDR3: TGTGCCAGCAGCTTGGCAGCTGACGGGGGGGCCAGAGATGAGCAGTTCTTC. Translation: CASSLAADGGARDEQFF.

J is TRBJ1-1 and V is TRBV19; no definite D call. This CDR3 is 13 amino acids long. V was trimmed by 8 bases and J by 4 bases, leaving 14 bases between them. Looked up from germline, CDR1 is LNHDA and CDR2 is SQIVND (reference sequence). CDR3 sequence (DNA): TGTGCCAGTTTTCGGGAAAGGCCCACTGAAGCTTTCTTT. Protein sequence: CASFRERPTEAFF.

The chain combines TRBV27 with TRBJ2-7; weak D call: TRBD2 (5 bases). The CDR3 runs 15 residues. V was trimmed by 3 bases and J by 3 bases, leaving 15 bases between them. In germline, CDR1 is MNHEY, CDR2 SMNVEV (reference sequence). The CDR3 DNA reads as TGTGCCAGCAGTTTTTTCCCTGGCACTAGCTACGAGCAGTACTTC. Its translation is CASSFFPGTSYEQYF.

The J gene is TRBJ1-4, the V gene TRBV2, with a tentative D call TRBD1 (6 bases). The V end lost 0 bases, the J end lost 7 bases, and 15 bases lay between the germline ends. Germline V gene data show CDR1 as SNHLY and CDR2 as FYNNEI. The CDR3 spans 16 residues. The CDR3 DNA is TGTGCCAGCAGTGAAGCCCCACAGGGTATTGCTGAAAAACTGTTTTTT. It specifies CASSEAPQGIAEKLFF.

The chain joins TRBV4-1 to TRBJ1-1, with D hard to call. Looked up from germline, CDR1 is MGHRA and CDR2 is YSYEKL. V dropped 1 base and J dropped 3 bases, with 18 bases sitting between them. This CDR3 has 17 amino acids. The DNA for the CDR3 is TGCGCCAGCAGCCAAGTGAGGAGTTTTGGGGTAGACACTGAAGCTTTCTTT. Its protein product is CASSQVRSFGVDTEAFF.

The chain joins TRBV6-5 to TRBJ1-3, with D perhaps TRBD1 (5 bases). The CDR3 covers 15 residues. CDR1 MNHEY and CDR2 SVGAGI come from the germline V gene. The germline V and J ends were trimmed by 5 bases and 0 bases, with 11 bases remaining between them. The CDR3 region is CASSPSGSSGNTIYF. In nucleotides, the CDR3 is TGTGCCAGCAGTCCCTCAGGGAGCTCTGGAAACACCATATATTTT.

The chain carries TRBV5-8 and TRBJ1-4; D is ambiguous. Trimming removed 5 bases from V and 0 bases from J, with 8 bases in between. CDR3 size: 14 residues. CDR1 SGHTS and CDR2 YDEGEE come from the germline V gene. The CDR3 here is CASRELATNEKLFF. CDR3 bases: TGTGCCAGCAGGGAGCTTGCAACTAATGAAAAACTGTTTTTT.

The V call is TRBV4-1, the J call TRBJ2-7, with D possibly being TRBD2 (7 bases). The CDR3 is made up of 17 amino acids. V was pared by 1 base and J by 0 bases, with 16 bases between. Germline CDR1 MGHRA, CDR2 YSYEKL. The CDR3 DNA is TGCGCCAGCAGCCAAGTTCGCGGGGGCTGGCTCTCCTACGAGCAGTACTTC. This gives the protein CASSQVRGGWLSYEQYF.

The table lists this clone with a count of one. The J gene is TRBJ1-6, the V gene TRBV12-3 or TRBV12-4; D is possibly TRBD1 (6 bases). This CDR3 has 13 residues. Trimming left V 7 bases short and J 14 bases short, with 18 bases between. The CDR3 sequence is CASTSTGGRALHF. In nucleotides, the CDR3 is TGTGCCAGCACCTCCACGGGGGGGCGAGCCCTCCACTTT.

The J gene is TRBJ2-5, the V gene TRBV6-5; D gene uncertain. Trimming took 5 bases from V and 2 from J, leaving 6 bases between them. Looked up from germline, CDR1 is MNHEY and CDR2 is SVGAGI. This CDR3 is built from 12 residues. The CDR3 nucleotides are TGTGCCAGCAGTCGCGCACAAGAGACCCAGTACTTC. It is translated as CASSRAQETQYF.

J is TRBJ1-2 and V is TRBV14; D unresolved. The CDR3 is 13 residues long. V gave up 4 bases and J gave up 5 bases, with 11 bases separating them. Germline assignment: CDR1 SGHDN and CDR2 FVKESK. The CDR3 protein is CASSPQRTYGYTF. In nucleotides, the CDR3 is TGTGCCAGCAGCCCTCAACGGACTTATGGCTACACCTTC.

This chain connects TRBV6-4 to TRBJ1-6, with a possible D match to TRBD1 (5 bases). CDR1 MRHNA and CDR2 SNTAGT come from the germline V gene. The CDR3 is 15 residues long. Trimming took off 5 bases at V and 6 bases at J, with 14 bases between the two ends. The CDR3 reads CASSPQTGANSPLHF. The CDR3 coding sequence is TGTGCCAGCAGTCCCCAAACAGGAGCTAATTCACCCCTCCACTTT.

The gene calls are TRBV7-9 and TRBJ1-6, with 10 bases matching TRBD1. CDR1 and CDR2 from the germline V gene are SEHNR and FQNEAQ (reference sequence). V gave up 3 bases and J gave up 10 bases; unmatched junction bases: 6. CDR3 length: 15 amino acids. As DNA, the CDR3 is TGTGCCAGCAGCTTGGACAGGGGGTTTGGGTCACCCCTCCACTTT. Its protein is CASSLDRGFGSPLHF. Looking up the rest from reference TRBV7-9 and TRBJ1-6 gives the full variable domain: DTGVSQNPRHKITKRGQNVTFRCDPISEHNRLYWYRQTLGQGPEFLTYFQNEAQLEKSRLLSDRFSAERPKGSFSTLEIQRTEQGDSAMYLCASSLDRGFGSPLHFGNGTRLTVT.

The chain joins TRBV11-3 to TRBJ1-1; D ambiguous. This CDR3 has 11 amino acids. V was clipped by 9 bases and J by 3 bases, with 8 bases between them. CDR1 and CDR2 (germline): SGHNT, YENEEA. CDR3 nucleotides: TGTGCCAGTAAAAGGGACACTGAAGCTTTCTTT. Protein: CASKRDTEAFF.

This clone was found once. This rearrangement joins TRBV20-1 to TRBJ2-7, with TRBD2 as a possible D gene (6 bases). The V gene lost 3 bases and the J gene lost 2 bases, with 20 bases spanning the gap. The CDR3 is 16 amino acids. Germline V lookup: CDR1 DFQATT, CDR2 SNEGSKA (reference sequence). The chain's CDR3 is CSASGEVGRKTYEQYF. The CDR3 DNA reads as TGCAGTGCTAGTGGGGAGGTGGGACGGAAGACCTACGAGCAGTACTTC.

The chain links TRBV19 to TRBJ1-5; D may be TRBD1 (5 bases). V lost 6 bases and J 2 bases, leaving 14 bases between the germline ends. The CDR3 spans 15 residues. Per the germline V gene, CDR1 is LNHDA and CDR2 is SQIVND (reference sequence). The CDR3 coding sequence is TGTGCCAGTAGGGGAACAGGTTTTGGCAATCAGCCCCAGCATTTT. Protein: CASRGTGFGNQPQHF.

The chain has TRBV4-2 and TRBJ1-5; the match to TRBD1 covers 9 bases. The CDR3 contains 17 residues. V was clipped by 0 bases and J by 4 bases; unmatched bases: 7. Germline assignment: CDR1 LGHNA and CDR2 YNFKEQ. Here the CDR3 reads CASSQEAQGAGNQPQHF. The CDR3 bases are TGTGCCAGCAGCCAAGAAGCACAGGGGGCGGGAAATCAGCCCCAGCATTTT.

The V and J genes are TRBV9 and TRBJ2-5, with 9 positions matching TRBD2. Germline lookup yields CDR1 SGDLS and CDR2 YYNGEE. The junction had 5 bases not matched to a gene; V was cut back by 3 bases and J by 2 bases. The CDR3 sequence is 15 residues long. The CDR3 sequence is CASSETGLAQETQYF. Here the CDR3 DNA reads TGTGCCAGCAGCGAAACGGGACTAGCTCAAGAGACCCAGTACTTC.

This clone showed up just once. This chain joins TRBV4-1 and TRBJ1-5; D gene uncertain. Germline CDR1 MGHRA, CDR2 YSYEKL. V was shortened by 0 bases and J by 1 base, with 16 bases between the two germline ends. The CDR3 loop spans 18 amino acids. The CDR3 is CASSQDPSPGASNQPQHF. The CDR3 DNA follows: TGCGCCAGCAGCCAAGATCCCTCCCCGGGAGCCAGCAATCAGCCCCAGCATTTT.

V is TRBV28 and J is TRBJ1-1, with D maybe TRBD1 (6 bases). V was cut by 7 bases and J by 6 bases, with 9 bases left in between. Germline loops: CDR1 MDHEN, CDR2 SYDVKM. The CDR3 length is 11 residues. CDR3: CASTGEAEAFF. CDR3 nucleotides: TGTGCCAGCACAGGGGAGGCTGAAGCTTTCTTT. The complete variable domain, with remaining parts taken from reference TRBV28 and TRBJ1-1, reads DVKVTQSSRYLVKRTGEKVFLECVQDMDHENMFWYRQDPGLGLRLIYFSYDVKMKEKGDIPEGYSVSREKKERFSLILESASTNQTSMYLCASTGEAEAFFGQGTRLTVV.

This clone occurred once. This chain connects TRBV9 to TRBJ2-6; no reliable D call. With 3 bases removed from V and 1 base from J, the gap between germline ends came to 11 bases. Germline-derived CDR1 and CDR2 are SGDLS and YYNGEE. CDR3 length: 16 residues. The CDR3 DNA sequence: TGTGCCAGCAGCGATCCCTTTTATTCTGGGGCCAACGTCCTGACTTTC. It translates to CASSDPFYSGANVLTF. The full variable domain, with the rest looked up from reference TRBV9 and TRBJ2-6, is DSGVTQTPKHLITATGQRVTLRCSPRSGDLSVYWYQQSLDQGLQFLIQYYNGEERAKGNILERFSAQQFPDLHSELNLSSLELGDSALYFCASSDPFYSGANVLTFGAGSRLTVL.

This clone was counted only a few times. This sequence joins TRBV7-9 and TRBJ1-1, with TRBD1 as a possible D gene (6 bases). Trimming shortened V by 4 bases and J by 1 base, and 13 bases separated the two germline ends. The length of the CDR3 is 15 residues. CDR1 is SEHNR and CDR2 is FQNEAQ in the germline V gene (reference sequence). In DNA, the CDR3 is TGTGCCAGCAGCTCCACAGGGAATAGGAACACTGAAGCTTTCTTT. It encodes CASSSTGNRNTEAFF.